The 19 T cell receptor beta chains given below trace back to one sample, sequenced in a study of human T cells and chemical hapten exposure. TCRdb re-called the RACE reads with MiXCR, one entry per CDR3 protein. The sample lists roughly 200,000 distinct CDR3 sequences; about a fifth were seen once. Time point indicated: patch test 1, 2 weeks after DPC sensitization. Stated treatment: therapeutic diphenylcyclopropenone sensitization with weekly scalp DPC. Sequencing was performed on whole blood, taken in connection with sensitization to the hapten diphenylcyclopropenone (DPC). The origin of the receptors is a woman aged 50 to 60 with alopecia areata. Some clones in this sample may be carry-over from other donors' samples.

The rearrangement links TRBV12-3 or TRBV12-4 to TRBJ1-2; D remains unclear. There are 12 residues in the CDR3. Trimming removed 6 bases at V and 7 bases at J, with 12 bases between. CDR3 loop: CASSGSSPGYTF. In DNA form, the CDR3 reads TGTGCCAGCAGCGGGTCCTCTCCTGGCTACACCTTC.

This chain uses TRBV20-1 with TRBJ2-3; tentative D call: TRBD2 (6 bases). The V gene lost 6 bases and the J gene lost 1 base, with 17 bases spanning the gap. The CDR3 extends over 15 amino acids. Per germline, CDR1 DFQATT and CDR2 SNEGSKA (reference sequence). The DNA for the CDR3 is TGCAGTGCACCAACCCGAGAGCGGGGCACAGATACGCAGTATTTT. It translates to CSAPTRERGTDTQYF.

The chain links TRBV11-2 to TRBJ1-1, with no clear D. V lost 3 bases and J lost 0, with 5 bases in between. The CDR3 has 13 amino acids. Germline CDR1 is SGHAT and CDR2 is FQNNGV. The CDR3 reads CASSLQMNTEAFF. As DNA, the CDR3 is TGTGCCAGCAGCTTGCAAATGAACACTGAAGCTTTCTTT.

In this sample, this clonotype turned up once. The J gene is TRBJ2-3, the V gene TRBV5-1; 10 bases line up with TRBD2. The germline CDR1 and CDR2 sequences are SGHRS and YFSETQ. The CDR3 contains 16 residues. Trimming removed 0 bases from V and 4 bases from J; junction bases left unmatched: 5. Here the CDR3 DNA reads TGCGCCAGCAGCTTGGTTAGCGGGAGGCCGGCAGATACGCAGTATTTT. Amino acid sequence: CASSLVSGRPADTQYF.

This chain connects TRBV6-2 or TRBV6-3 to TRBJ1-5; perhaps TRBD1 as D (6 bases). Germline CDR1 MNHEY, CDR2 SVGEGT. The CDR3 extends over 16 amino acids. Between the trimmed V and J ends, which lost 0 bases and 4 bases, there was a span of 13 bases. CDR3 DNA sequence: TGTGCCAGCAGTTACTCGAAGGGGGGGAGAAATCAGCCCCAGCATTTT. This sequence encodes CASSYSKGGRNQPQHF.

The chain is built from TRBV20-1 and TRBJ2-7; D is perhaps TRBD2 (6 bases). Germline CDR1 is DFQATT and CDR2 is SNEGSKA (reference sequence). V lost 3 bases to trimming and J lost 7 bases, with 16 bases between them. This CDR3 is 13 amino acids long. The CDR3 region has the DNA TGCAGTGCTAGGAACTTGCCGGAGGGGGAGCAGTACTTC. Protein sequence: CSARNLPEGEQYF.

V is TRBV6-5 and J is TRBJ2-2; D gene uncertain. V gave up 6 bases and J gave up 5 bases, with 10 bases separating them. From germline, CDR1 is MNHEY and CDR2 SVGAGI. The CDR3 contains 13 residues. The CDR3 coding sequence is TGTGCCAGCAGAAAAGAGGCAACCGGGGAGCTGTTTTTT. Protein product: CASRKEATGELFF.

The chain employs TRBV20-1 and TRBJ2-7; 8 bases fit TRBD2. The CDR3 totals 13 residues. Germline loops: CDR1 DFQATT, CDR2 SNEGSKA (reference sequence). The trim removed 6 bases at V and 4 bases at J, leaving 8 bases unmatched. CDR3 bases: TGCAGTGCCATACTTACTAGCGGTTACGAGCAGTACTTC. Translated, it gives CSAILTSGYEQYF.

The chain recombines TRBV27 with TRBJ2-1, with 7 positions matching TRBD2. The CDR3 consists of 14 residues. J gave up 8 bases and V 6 bases, and 10 bases lay outside the gene matches. Germline values: CDR1 MNHEY, CDR2 SMNVEV (reference sequence). CDR3 DNA sequence: TGTGCCAGCAGGCCCTGGGGGGAGGGCCATGAGCAGTTCTTC. The encoded protein is CASRPWGEGHEQFF.

The chain carries TRBV21-1 and TRBJ2-4; the D call TRBD1 from the table was never checked on the DNA. TRBV21-1 is an annotated pseudogene. There are 19 residues in the CDR3. The CDR3 is CASSKEVRQGKRGKNIQYF. The CDR3 DNA is TGTGCCAGCAGCAAGGAGGTTAGACAGGGAAAAAGGGGCAAAAACATTCAGTACTTC.

The rearrangement joins TRBV5-1 to TRBJ2-1; TRBD2 matches at 9 bases. After removal of 4 bases from V and 5 bases from J, the junction contained 10 bases not matched to a gene. The CDR3 contains 16 residues. Germline CDR1 and CDR2: SGHRS and YFSETQ. The CDR3 DNA is TGCGCCAGCAGCCTACGGTTGGCTAGCGGGAACAATGAGCAGTTCTTC. Residues: CASSLRLASGNNEQFF.

This clonotype was recorded a few times. This chain connects TRBV5-1 to TRBJ1-1, with D tentatively TRBD1 (5 bases). Germline CDR1 SGHRS, CDR2 YFSETQ. This CDR3 comprises 15 residues. Between the trimmed V and J ends, which lost 4 bases and 0 bases, there was a span of 13 bases. CDR3 region: CASSLTGTVNTEAFF. Here the CDR3 DNA reads TGCGCCAGCAGCCTAACCGGGACGGTGAACACTGAAGCTTTCTTT.

Only a few counts were recorded for this clonotype. This chain uses TRBV5-1 with TRBJ2-3; tentative D call: TRBD2 (6 bases). CDR1 and CDR2 (germline): SGHRS, YFSETQ. The ends were cut back, 0 bases at V and 4 bases at J, with 15 bases in the middle. The length of the CDR3 is 16 residues. The CDR3 bases are TGCGCCAGCAGCTTGGGGGCTAGCGCGTCCTCAGATACGCAGTATTTT. Its translation is CASSLGASASSDTQYF.

The genes are TRBV5-1 and TRBJ2-7; 9 nucleotides line up with TRBD2. This CDR3 has 15 amino acids. V lost 0 bases, J lost 3 bases, and 4 bases stayed unmatched. The germline gives CDR1 SGHRS, CDR2 YFSETQ. The chain's CDR3 is CASSLGLAANYEQYF. The CDR3, as DNA: TGCGCCAGCAGCTTGGGACTAGCGGCGAACTACGAGCAGTACTTC.

The sample holds a few counts of this clonotype. This sequence joins TRBV5-1 and TRBJ2-1; 8 bases match TRBD2. V trimming: 4 bases; J trimming: 1 base; junction bases outside the gene matches: 4. The CDR3 loop spans 15 amino acids. Germline CDR1 reads SGHRS; CDR2 reads YFSETQ. The CDR3 spells CASSPGLVSYNEQFF. Written as DNA, the CDR3 is TGCGCCAGCAGCCCGGGACTAGTGTCCTACAATGAGCAGTTCTTC.

Only a few counts were recorded for this clonotype. This chain connects TRBV20-1 to TRBJ2-1, with 10 bases matching TRBD1. CDR3 length equals 14 residues. Looked up from germline, CDR1 is DFQATT and CDR2 is SNEGSKA (reference sequence). After removal of 5 bases from V and 5 bases from J, the junction contained 6 bases not matched to a gene. The CDR3 DNA follows: TGCAGTGCTTTCGACAGGGGGCCAGACAATGAGCAGTTCTTC. This codes for CSAFDRGPDNEQFF.

The chain combines TRBV29-1 with TRBJ1-4; 12 nucleotides line up with TRBD1. Germline lookup yields CDR1 SQVTM and CDR2 ANQGSEA. Trimming cost V 4 bases and J 11 bases; bases outside gene matches: 11. The CDR3 runs to 15 residues. The CDR3 DNA reads as TGCAGCGTTGGGATTACCGGGACAGGGGGCGGGAAACTGTTTTTT. Translating gives CSVGITGTGGGKLFF.

This chain joins TRBV12-3 or TRBV12-4 and TRBJ2-7; D ambiguous. CDR3 length: 17 amino acids. V lost 3 bases to trimming and J lost 0 bases, with 18 bases between them. The CDR3 bases are TGTGCCAGCAGTTTTGGTTCACGCGACAAATACTCCTACGAGCAGTACTTC. It yields the protein CASSFGSRDKYSYEQYF.

The chain couples TRBV13 to TRBJ2-3, with 7 bases that match TRBD1. CDR1 is PRHDT, CDR2 FYEKMQ, per germline (reference sequence). The CDR3 has 16 residues. After removal of 2 bases from V and 0 bases from J, the junction contained 5 bases not matched to a gene. The CDR3 reads CASSLRQGASTDTQYF. CDR3 nucleotide sequence: TGTGCCAGCAGCTTAAGACAGGGTGCTAGCACAGATACGCAGTATTTT. The full variable domain, in which reference TRBV13 and TRBJ2-3 provide the parts outside the CDR3, is AAGVIQSPRHLIKEKRETATLKCYPIPRHDTVYWYQQGPGQDPQFLISFYEKMQSDKGSIPDRFSAQQFSDYHSELNMSSLELGDSALYFCASSLRQGASTDTQYFGPGTRLTVL.